These T cell receptor beta chains were read from a single sample in a study of OX40 agonist ivuxolimab in advanced cancers. Clones were sequenced by immunoSEQ multiplex PCR, and TCRdb holds only the in-frame ones, with some missing. The sample records about 58,000 clones, approximately 90% being singletons. Sequencing used CD4+ or CD8+ T cells sorted from blood, obtained in a trial of the OX40 agonist ivuxolimab. These TCRs come from an adult with an advanced solid tumor such as melanoma, head and neck, liver or kidney cancer. CDR3s leave out the opening cysteine and the closing phenylalanine or tryptophan. The order of the fields is J gene, V gene, clone size, CDR3 protein. Part of the rows lack a size; the others show once, few, many or a class for expanded clones.

j_gene: TRBJ2-5
v_gene: TRBV11-2
abundance: NA
CDR3aa: ASSLGYTGAETQY

j_gene: TRBJ2-7
v_gene: TRBV27
abundance: NA
CDR3aa: ASNRGQGTYEQY

j_gene: TRBJ1-5
v_gene: TRBV5-5
abundance: few
CDR3aa: ASSATGTGIGQPQH

j_gene: TRBJ1-2
v_gene: TRBV19
abundance: NA
CDR3aa: ASSQGYLGEGYT

j_gene: TRBJ1-4
v_gene: TRBV7-9
abundance: NA
CDR3aa: ASSLGQGNEKLF

j_gene: TRBJ2-5
v_gene: TRBV25-1
abundance: NA
CDR3aa: ASAGTGGLAGGETQY

j_gene: TRBJ1-6
v_gene: TRBV7-2
abundance: NA
CDR3aa: ASSLVIYSPLH

j_gene: TRBJ2-7
v_gene: TRBV6-4
abundance: NA
CDR3aa: ASSDGLAGEKIYEQY

j_gene: TRBJ2-3
v_gene: TRBV11-2
abundance: NA
CDR3aa: ASSRADTQY

j_gene: TRBJ1-1
v_gene: TRBV11-1
abundance: NA
CDR3aa: ASSLGDDKNTEAF

j_gene: TRBJ2-7
v_gene: TRBV5-6
abundance: NA
CDR3aa: ASSPWGQGSGEQY

j_gene: TRBJ2-7
v_gene: TRBV28
abundance: NA
CDR3aa: ASSASLAGVLYEQY

j_gene: TRBJ2-7
v_gene: TRBV7-8
abundance: NA
CDR3aa: ASSLARRAYEQY

j_gene: TRBJ2-7
v_gene: TRBV2
abundance: NA
CDR3aa: ASRASSGRGNEQY

j_gene: TRBJ1-1
v_gene: TRBV14
abundance: NA
CDR3aa: ASSQRAGRHTEAF

j_gene: TRBJ1-5
v_gene: TRBV4-1
abundance: NA
CDR3aa: ASSQPTGPGNQPQH

j_gene: TRBJ1-2
v_gene: TRBV2
abundance: NA
CDR3aa: ASSEFGNYGYT

j_gene: TRBJ2-7
v_gene: TRBV18
abundance: NA
CDR3aa: ASSPGGTGAYEQY

j_gene: TRBJ1-1
v_gene: TRBV19
abundance: NA
CDR3aa: ASKRGDGEDTEAF

j_gene: TRBJ1-2
v_gene: TRBV5-1
abundance: NA
CDR3aa: ASSLEIGVSGYT

j_gene: TRBJ2-1
v_gene: TRBV5-4
abundance: NA
CDR3aa: ASSPSSGPNNEQF

j_gene: TRBJ2-5
v_gene: TRBV7-7
abundance: NA
CDR3aa: ASSWDSQETQY

j_gene: TRBJ1-3
v_gene: TRBV30
abundance: NA
CDR3aa: ARAPGGLGNTIY

j_gene: TRBJ1-3
v_gene: TRBV28
abundance: NA
CDR3aa: ASSHRAVGNTIY

j_gene: TRBJ2-3
v_gene: TRBV9
abundance: NA
CDR3aa: ASSVPGAGTQY

j_gene: TRBJ1-1
v_gene: TRBV7-2
abundance: NA
CDR3aa: ASSLAGTKNTEAF

j_gene: TRBJ2-5
v_gene: TRBV25-1
abundance: NA
CDR3aa: ASSGAKSGRRAQY

j_gene: TRBJ2-5
v_gene: TRBV16
abundance: NA
CDR3aa: ASSHARQETQY

j_gene: TRBJ2-1
v_gene: TRBV7-9
abundance: NA
CDR3aa: ASSRGMAATNEQF

j_gene: TRBJ2-3
v_gene: TRBV9
abundance: NA
CDR3aa: ASSVGLAGDTQY

j_gene: TRBJ2-7
v_gene: TRBV9
abundance: NA
CDR3aa: ASSVGAAGYEQY

j_gene: TRBJ2-5
v_gene: TRBV19
abundance: NA
CDR3aa: ASSIAWGAGETQY

j_gene: TRBJ2-2
v_gene: TRBV5-6
abundance: NA
CDR3aa: ATRRTGKGAGELF

j_gene: TRBJ1-1
v_gene: TRBV14
abundance: NA
CDR3aa: ASSQGPFYRARREAF

j_gene: TRBJ2-3
v_gene: TRBV28
abundance: NA
CDR3aa: ASLQGHTDTQY

j_gene: TRBJ2-3
v_gene: TRBV5-1
abundance: NA
CDR3aa: ASSFGYSTGGIGDTQY

j_gene: TRBJ2-2
v_gene: TRBV28
abundance: NA
CDR3aa: ASSSWRGLDTGELF

j_gene: TRBJ2-1
v_gene: TRBV7-2
abundance: once
CDR3aa: ASSLQSTSVNNEQF

j_gene: TRBJ2-4
v_gene: TRBV5-6
abundance: NA
CDR3aa: ASSLGSVDIQY

j_gene: TRBJ1-5
v_gene: TRBV7-9
abundance: NA
CDR3aa: ASSLESQPQH

j_gene: TRBJ2-1
v_gene: TRBV30
abundance: NA
CDR3aa: AWSREVQF

j_gene: TRBJ1-4
v_gene: TRBV4-1
abundance: NA
CDR3aa: ASSQVSDLNEKLF

j_gene: TRBJ2-7
v_gene: TRBV6-1
abundance: NA
CDR3aa: ASRDYLPEQY